Listed below are T cell receptor beta chains from one sample, sequenced in a study of T cell clonotyping in hematopoietic cell transplantation. Sequenced by immunoSEQ multiplex PCR; TCRdb stores in-frame clones only, minus some. The data hold roughly 9,300 clones, with around 85% observed a single time. The material sequenced was PBMCs, taken 180 days after allogeneic stem cell transplant. The receptor source for this set is a human patient who had an allogeneic stem cell transplant, so the T cells may come from the graft donor. The donor label of this sample is uncertain. Some clones in this sample may be carry-over from other donors' samples. The CDR3 runs from the conserved cysteine through the conserved F or W. Each record gives: V gene, D gene, J gene, CDR3 length, CDR3 protein. The D gene is left open where the match is weak.

V: TRBV18
D: -
J: TRBJ1-3
length: 17
CDR3: CASSPLNLGNSGNTIYF

V: TRBV7-2
D: TRBD1
J: TRBJ2-2
length: 15
CDR3: CASSFRDRDTGELFF

V: TRBV19
D: -
J: TRBJ1-1
length: 14
CDR3: CASSQGGGGTEAFF

V: TRBV7-7
D: -
J: TRBJ1-1
length: 13
CDR3: CASSLVWGTEAFF

V: TRBV9
D: -
J: TRBJ2-7
length: 15
CDR3: CASSATDSLEYEQYF

V: TRBV7-9
D: TRBD1
J: TRBJ1-1
length: 15
CDR3: CASSLATGWNTEAFF

V: TRBV4-3
D: TRBD1
J: TRBJ1-2
length: 16
CDR3: CASSQDRGQGNYGYTF

V: TRBV7-2
D: -
J: TRBJ2-5
length: 14
CDR3: CASSPVAGRKTQYF

V: TRBV28
D: -
J: TRBJ1-2
length: 12
CDR3: CASSFDRYGYTF

V: TRBV28
D: TRBD1
J: TRBJ2-7
length: 15
CDR3: CASQGDRTHIYEQYF

V: TRBV28
D: TRBD1
J: TRBJ2-7
length: 16
CDR3: CASSFMETGGLYEQYF

V: TRBV5-1
D: -
J: TRBJ1-1
length: 12
CDR3: CASSWGGTEAFF

V: TRBV19
D: -
J: TRBJ2-3
length: 13
CDR3: CASSIRRGDTQYF

V: TRBV6-5
D: TRBD2
J: TRBJ2-3
length: 15
CDR3: CASSTSGGPSDTQYF

V: TRBV19
D: TRBD1
J: TRBJ1-5
length: 16
CDR3: CASSFPPGTANQPQHF

V: TRBV19
D: -
J: TRBJ1-4
length: 15
CDR3: CASSSWAANNEKLFF

V: TRBV6-1
D: TRBD2
J: TRBJ2-5
length: 15
CDR3: CASSDRVGGGKTQYF

V: TRBV4-2
D: -
J: TRBJ1-4
length: 15
CDR3: CASTFLFATNEKLFF

V: TRBV7-9
D: -
J: TRBJ1-2
length: 12
CDR3: CASSLEYYGYTF

V: TRBV6-6
D: -
J: TRBJ2-5
length: 14
CDR3: CASSYFGGQETQYF

V: TRBV19
D: TRBD1
J: TRBJ1-1
length: 14
CDR3: CASSDRGMNTEAFF

V: TRBV29-1
D: -
J: TRBJ2-7
length: 13
CDR3: CSVVPLARHEQYF

V: TRBV10-3
D: TRBD1
J: TRBJ1-5
length: 15
CDR3: CAISETDRARGPQHF

V: TRBV7-2
D: -
J: TRBJ1-1
length: 15
CDR3: CASSPQAQVGTEAFF

V: TRBV2
D: -
J: TRBJ2-5
length: 11
CDR3: CASGGQETQYF

V: TRBV7-6
D: TRBD1
J: TRBJ1-2
length: 17
CDR3: CASSLGTGGGFDYGYTF

V: TRBV9
D: -
J: TRBJ1-3
length: 17
CDR3: CASSVATGAISGNTIYF

V: TRBV4-2
D: TRBD2
J: TRBJ2-1
length: 16
CDR3: CASSQPLAASYNEQFF

V: TRBV5-1
D: -
J: TRBJ1-4
length: 15
CDR3: CASSLGMGLGEKLFF

V: TRBV5-1
D: TRBD2
J: TRBJ2-5
length: 16
CDR3: CASSPGLAGGRETQYF

V: TRBV18
D: -
J: TRBJ1-4
length: 14
CDR3: CASSPFWTLEKLFF

V: TRBV10-3
D: -
J: TRBJ2-2
length: 14
CDR3: CAISEGTPTGELFF